Described below is a single T cell receptor (beta chain) sequence and its context. The same CDR3 also results from other DNA sequences found in this sample. This record belongs to a study of blood T cell repertoires in COVID-19. The repertoire was sequenced with immunoSEQ multiplex PCR; TCRdb's copy has only in-frame clones and lacks some. Here the sample spans fewer than 700,000 clones, 85% to 90% being singletons. V was pared by 0 bases and J by 2 bases, with 9 bases between. This CDR3 contains 14 residues. CDR1 is SGDLS and CDR2 is YYNGEE in the germline V gene. The specimen was peripheral blood. This chain connects TRBV9 to TRBJ2-7, with a tentative D call TRBD1 (6 bases). The source is a woman aged 50 to 60 with COVID-19, enrolled during active disease. The CDR3 region has the DNA TGTGCCAGCAGCGTAGCGGGACAAGCCTACGAGCAGTACTTC. Translating it yields CASSVAGQAYEQYF.